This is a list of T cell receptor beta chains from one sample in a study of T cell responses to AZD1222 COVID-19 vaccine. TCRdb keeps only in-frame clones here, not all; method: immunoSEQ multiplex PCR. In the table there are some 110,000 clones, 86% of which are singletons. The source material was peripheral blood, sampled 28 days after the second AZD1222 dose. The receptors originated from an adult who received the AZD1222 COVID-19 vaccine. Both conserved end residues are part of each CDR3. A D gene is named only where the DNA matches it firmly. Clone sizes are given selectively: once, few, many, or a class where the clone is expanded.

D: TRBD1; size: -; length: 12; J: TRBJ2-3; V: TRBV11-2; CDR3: CASSLAQGEQYF; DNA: TGTGCCAGCAGCTTAGCACAGGGGGAGCAGTATTTT
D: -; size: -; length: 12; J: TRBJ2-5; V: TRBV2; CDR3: CASRAFGETQYF; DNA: TGTGCCAGCAGGGCGTTCGGAGAGACCCAGTACTTC
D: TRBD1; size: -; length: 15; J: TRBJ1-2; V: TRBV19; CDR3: CATTTATGANYGYTF; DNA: TGTGCCACCACTACTGCCACAGGGGCGAACTATGGCTACACCTTC
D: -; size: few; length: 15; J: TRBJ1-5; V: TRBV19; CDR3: CASSLPDRINQPQHF; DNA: TGTGCCAGTAGTCTCCCCGACAGGATCAATCAGCCCCAGCATTTT
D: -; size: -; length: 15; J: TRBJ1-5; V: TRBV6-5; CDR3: CASSYQQGSNQPQHF; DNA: TGTGCCAGCAGTTACCAACAGGGTAGCAATCAGCCCCAGCATTTT
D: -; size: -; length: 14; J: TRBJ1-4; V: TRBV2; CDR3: CAILLTGTNEKLFF; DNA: TGTGCCATCCTACTGACCGGGACGAATGAAAAACTGTTTTTT
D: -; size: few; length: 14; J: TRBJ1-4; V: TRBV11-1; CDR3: CASSFRATNEKLFF; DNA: TGTGCCAGCAGCTTTCGGGCAACTAATGAAAAACTGTTTTTT
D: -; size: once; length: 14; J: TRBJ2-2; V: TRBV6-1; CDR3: CASSEALGVGELFF; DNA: TGTGCCAGCAGTGAAGCGCTTGGGGTCGGGGAGCTGTTTTTT
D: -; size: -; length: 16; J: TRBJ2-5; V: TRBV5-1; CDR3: CASSLAVSRGGETQYF; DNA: TGCGCCAGCAGCTTGGCGGTCAGCCGAGGGGGAGAGACCCAGTACTTC
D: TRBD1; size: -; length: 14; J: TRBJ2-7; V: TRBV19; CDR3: CASRRGQGAYEQYF; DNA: TGTGCCAGCCGAAGAGGACAGGGAGCCTACGAGCAGTACTTC
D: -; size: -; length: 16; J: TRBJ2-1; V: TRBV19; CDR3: CASSISLWGLDNEQFF; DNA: TGTGCCAGTAGTATTTCTCTTTGGGGCTTGGACAATGAGCAGTTCTTC
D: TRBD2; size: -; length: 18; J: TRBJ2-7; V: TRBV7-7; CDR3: CASSPEASGRALVYEQYF; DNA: TGTGCCAGCAGCCCAGAGGCTAGCGGGAGGGCCCTAGTCTACGAGCAGTACTTC
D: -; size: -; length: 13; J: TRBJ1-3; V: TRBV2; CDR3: CASSQESGNTIYF; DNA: TGTGCCAGCAGTCAAGAGTCAGGAAACACCATATATTTT
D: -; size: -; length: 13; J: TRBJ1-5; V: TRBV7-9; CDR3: CASSPYSNQPQHF; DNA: TGTGCCAGCAGCCCGTATAGCAATCAGCCCCAGCATTTT
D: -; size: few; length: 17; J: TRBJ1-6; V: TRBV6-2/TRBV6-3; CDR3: CASSYSDLNIGNSPLHF; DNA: TGTGCCAGCAGTTACAGCGACCTGAACATTGGAAATTCACCCCTCCACTTT
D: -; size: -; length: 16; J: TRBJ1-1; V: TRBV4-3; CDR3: CASSLMTGGENTEAFF; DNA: TGCGCCAGCAGCCTAATGACAGGAGGTGAGAACACTGAAGCTTTCTTT
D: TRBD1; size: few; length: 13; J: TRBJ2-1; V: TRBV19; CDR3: CASTRQGSNEQFF; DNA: TGTGCCAGTACCCGACAGGGGAGCAATGAGCAGTTCTTC
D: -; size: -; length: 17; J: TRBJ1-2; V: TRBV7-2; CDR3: CASSLIPGRERSYGYTF; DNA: TGTGCCAGCAGCTTAATCCCGGGACGGGAGAGATCGTATGGCTACACCTTC
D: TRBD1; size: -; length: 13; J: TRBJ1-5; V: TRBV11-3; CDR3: CASSLQGNQPQHF; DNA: TGTGCCAGCAGCCTACAGGGGAATCAGCCCCAGCATTTT
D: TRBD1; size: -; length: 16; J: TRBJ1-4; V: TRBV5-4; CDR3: CASSPGDRGTNEKLFF; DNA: TGTGCCAGCAGCCCGGGGGACAGGGGAACTAATGAAAAACTGTTTTTT
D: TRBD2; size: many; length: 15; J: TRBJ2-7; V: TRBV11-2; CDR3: CASSHLRGDSYEQYF; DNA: TGTGCCAGCAGCCATCTTCGGGGGGACTCCTACGAGCAGTACTTC
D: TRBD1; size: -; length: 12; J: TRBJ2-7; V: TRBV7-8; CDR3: CASSADRYEQYF; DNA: TGTGCCAGCAGCGCGGACAGGTACGAGCAGTACTTC
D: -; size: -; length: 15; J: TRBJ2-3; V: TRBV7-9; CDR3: CASSSQPTSTDTQYF; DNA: TGTGCCAGCAGCTCACAGCCTACTAGCACAGATACGCAGTATTTT
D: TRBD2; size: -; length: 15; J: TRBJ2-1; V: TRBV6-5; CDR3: CASSYSIGGGLEQFF; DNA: TGTGCCAGCAGTTACTCGATCGGGGGGGGGTTAGAGCAGTTCTTC
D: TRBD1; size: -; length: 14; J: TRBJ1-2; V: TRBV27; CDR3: CASSLQGANYGYTF; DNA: TGTGCCAGCAGTTTACAGGGGGCTAACTATGGCTACACCTTC
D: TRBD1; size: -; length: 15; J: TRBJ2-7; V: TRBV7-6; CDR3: CASSPGAGQVNEQYF; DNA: TGTGCCAGCAGCCCGGGGGCGGGACAGGTGAACGAGCAGTACTTC
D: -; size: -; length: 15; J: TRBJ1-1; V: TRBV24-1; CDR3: CATSGGADLNTEAFF; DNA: TGTGCCACCAGTGGAGGGGCGGATTTGAACACTGAAGCTTTCTTT
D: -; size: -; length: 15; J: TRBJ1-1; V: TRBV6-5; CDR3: CASSYSLAGIGTAFF; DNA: TGTGCCAGCAGTTACTCACTTGCGGGGATCGGTACGGCTTTCTTT
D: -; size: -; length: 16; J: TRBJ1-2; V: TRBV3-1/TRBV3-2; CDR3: CASSLSIGESRHGYTF; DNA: TGTGCCAGCAGCCTATCGATCGGGGAATCCCGGCATGGCTACACCTTC
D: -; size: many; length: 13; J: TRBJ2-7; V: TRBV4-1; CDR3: CASSQVGADEQYF; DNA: TGCGCCAGCAGCCAAGTGGGGGCCGACGAGCAGTACTTC
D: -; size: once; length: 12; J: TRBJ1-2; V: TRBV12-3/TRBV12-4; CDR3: CASSNPNYGYTF; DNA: TGTGCCAGCAGTAACCCTAACTATGGCTACACCTTC
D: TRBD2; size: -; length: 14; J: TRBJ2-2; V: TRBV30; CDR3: CAWLQREYTGELFF; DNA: TGTGCCTGGCTACAGCGGGAGTACACCGGGGAGCTGTTTTTT
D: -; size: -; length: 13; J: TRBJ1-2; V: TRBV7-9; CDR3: CASSLDKNYGYTF; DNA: TGTGCCAGCAGCTTAGACAAGAACTATGGCTACACCTTC
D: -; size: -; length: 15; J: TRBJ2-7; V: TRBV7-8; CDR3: CASSLGHSDRTVQYF; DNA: TGTGCCAGCAGCTTAGGCCACAGCGACCGTACGGTGCAGTACTTC
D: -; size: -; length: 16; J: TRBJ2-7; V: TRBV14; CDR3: CASSQSWGLLSYEQYF; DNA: TGTGCCAGCAGCCAATCATGGGGACTCTTGTCCTACGAGCAGTACTTC
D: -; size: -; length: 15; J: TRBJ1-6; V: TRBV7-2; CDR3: CASSLGPSSNSPLHF; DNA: TGTGCCAGCAGCTTAGGTCCGTCCTCCAATTCACCCCTCCACTTT
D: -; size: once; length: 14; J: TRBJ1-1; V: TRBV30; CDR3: CAWGFKAGRTEAFF; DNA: TGTGCCTGGGGTTTCAAGGCAGGGCGCACTGAAGCTTTCTTT
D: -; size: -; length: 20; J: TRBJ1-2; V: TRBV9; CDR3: CASSADAYRVRGTNWYGYTF; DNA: TGTGCCAGCAGCGCCGACGCGTACAGGGTTCGGGGTACGAACTGGTATGGCTACACCTTC
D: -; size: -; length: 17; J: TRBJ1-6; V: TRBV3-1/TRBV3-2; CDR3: CASSQGQRGRWGSPLHF; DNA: TGTGCCAGCAGCCAAGGACAGAGAGGAAGATGGGGTTCACCCCTCCACTTT
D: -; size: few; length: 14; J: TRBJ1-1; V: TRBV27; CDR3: CASRTSQGATEAFF; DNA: TGTGCCAGCAGGACATCACAGGGAGCCACTGAAGCTTTCTTT
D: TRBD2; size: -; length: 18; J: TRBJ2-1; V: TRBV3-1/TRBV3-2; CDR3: CASSRGTSGGGSYNEQFF; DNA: TGTGCCAGCAGCCGCGGGACTAGCGGGGGGGGCTCCTACAATGAGCAGTTCTTC
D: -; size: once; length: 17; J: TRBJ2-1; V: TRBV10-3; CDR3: CAISALLLGRNLNEQFF; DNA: TGTGCCATCAGTGCGTTGTTGTTGGGACGGAACCTCAATGAGCAGTTCTTC
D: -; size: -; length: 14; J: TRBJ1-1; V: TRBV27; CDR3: CASSTDGPNTEAFF; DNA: TGTGCCAGCAGTACCGACGGCCCGAACACTGAAGCTTTCTTT
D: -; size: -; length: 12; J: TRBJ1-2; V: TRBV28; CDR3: CASGGGNYGYTF; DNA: TGTGCCAGTGGAGGGGGAAACTATGGCTACACCTTC
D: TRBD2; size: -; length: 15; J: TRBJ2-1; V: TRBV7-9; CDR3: CASSFSGRASNQQFF; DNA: TGTGCCAGCAGCTTTAGCGGGAGGGCCAGTAATCAGCAGTTCTTC
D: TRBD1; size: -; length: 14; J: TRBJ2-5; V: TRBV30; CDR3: CAWSVRQGEETQYF; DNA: TGTGCCTGGAGTGTAAGGCAGGGGGAAGAGACCCAGTACTTC
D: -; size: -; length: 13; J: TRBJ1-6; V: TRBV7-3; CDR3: CASSAGSNSPLHF; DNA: TGTGCCAGCAGCGCTGGGAGTAATTCACCCCTCCACTTT
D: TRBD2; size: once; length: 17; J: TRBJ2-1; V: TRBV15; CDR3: CATSGTSGKGPYNEQFF; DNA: TGTGCCACCAGTGGGACTAGCGGGAAGGGCCCCTACAATGAGCAGTTCTTC